This T cell receptor beta chain was sequenced for a study of regulatory T cells in long-lasting Graves disease. The authors built TCR beta libraries using iRepertoire HTBI primers and Arm-PCR of CDR3 regions. TCRdb re-derived calls from the multiplex PCR reads in MiXCR, one entry per CDR3 protein. The data hold roughly 610,000 distinct CDR3 sequences, with 15% to 20% observed a single time. Study-level points and caveats: Favoring TRBV28, TRBJ1-2 and TRBJ2-5 was a feature seen in persistent disease.

Germline CDR1 is SGDLS and CDR2 is YYNGEE. The length of the CDR3 is 13 residues. The ends were cut back, 5 bases at V and 6 bases at J, with 15 bases in the middle. Time point of the sample: newly diagnosed GD, antithyroid drugs for less than 3 months. Generation of the TCR library employed RNA extracted from PBMCs. Worth noting for this clonotype: What it binds is not known.

This same sample was also part of a study on T cells in Graves' hyperthyroidism and ophthalmopathy. As reported in that work: Stable disease denoted Graves' hyperthyroidism without ophthalmopathy progression within 18 months. A set of HTBI primers served as the primers for a first-round RT-PCR of the TCR CDR3. Model output signaled ophthalmopathy a median roughly 6.1 months ahead of onset.

The chain has TRBV9 and TRBJ2-7; TRBD1 or TRBD2 may be the D gene (6 bases each). The starting material was peripheral blood mononuclear cells (PBMCs), obtained at new diagnosis, from a patient treated with antithyroid drugs. The sequence was collected from a man between 18 and 29 years old with Graves disease. The CDR3 loop is CASSRPGGVEQYF. CDR3 sequence (DNA): TGTGCCAGCAGTCGCCCCGGGGGCGTCGAGCAGTACTTC.